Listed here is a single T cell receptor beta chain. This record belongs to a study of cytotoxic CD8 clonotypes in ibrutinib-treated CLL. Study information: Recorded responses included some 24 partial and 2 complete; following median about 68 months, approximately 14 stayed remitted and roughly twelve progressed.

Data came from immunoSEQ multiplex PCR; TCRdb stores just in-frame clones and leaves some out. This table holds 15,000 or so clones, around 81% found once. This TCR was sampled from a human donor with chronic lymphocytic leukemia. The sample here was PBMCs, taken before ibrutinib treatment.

CDR3 residues: CASSPGDRRGNIQYF. The DNA for the CDR3 is TGTGCCAGCAGTCCAGGGGACAGGAGGGGGAACATTCAGTACTTC. The chain is built from TRBV7-3 and TRBJ2-4; 8 positions match TRBD1. This CDR3 region has 15 residues. Germline lookup yields CDR1 SGHTA and CDR2 FQGTGA. V trimming: 6 bases; J trimming: 7 bases; junction bases outside the gene matches: 11. The full variable domain, with the rest looked up from reference TRBV7-3 and TRBJ2-4, is GAGVSQTPSNKVTEKGKYVELRCDPISGHTALYWYRQSLGQGPEFLIYFQGTGAADDSGLPNDRFFAVRPEGSVSTLKIQRTERGDSAVYLCASSPGDRRGNIQYFGAGTRLSVL.